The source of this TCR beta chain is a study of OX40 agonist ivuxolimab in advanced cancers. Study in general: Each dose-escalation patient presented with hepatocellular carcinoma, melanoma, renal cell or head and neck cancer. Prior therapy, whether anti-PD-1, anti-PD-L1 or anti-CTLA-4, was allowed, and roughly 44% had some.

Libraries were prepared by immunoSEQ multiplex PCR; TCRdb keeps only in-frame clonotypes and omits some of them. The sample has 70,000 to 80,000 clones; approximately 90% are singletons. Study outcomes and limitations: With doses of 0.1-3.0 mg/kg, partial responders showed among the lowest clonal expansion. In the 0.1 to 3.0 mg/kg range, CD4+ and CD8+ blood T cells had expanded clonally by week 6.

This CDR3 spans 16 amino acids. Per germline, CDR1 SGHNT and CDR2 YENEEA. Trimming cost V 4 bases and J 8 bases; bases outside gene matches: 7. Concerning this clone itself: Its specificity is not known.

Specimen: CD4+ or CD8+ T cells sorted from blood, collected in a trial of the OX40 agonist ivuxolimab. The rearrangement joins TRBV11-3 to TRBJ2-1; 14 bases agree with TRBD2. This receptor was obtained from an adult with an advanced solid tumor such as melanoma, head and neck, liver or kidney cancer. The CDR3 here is CASSWGGLAGVHEQFF. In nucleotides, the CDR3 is TGTGCCAGCAGCTGGGGGGGACTAGCGGGAGTCCATGAGCAGTTCTTC.